The 28 T cell receptor beta chains given below trace back to one sample, sequenced in a study of blood T cell repertoires in COVID-19. Here immunoSEQ multiplex PCR was the method, and the copy in TCRdb shows in-frame clones only, minus some. The table records about 110,000 clones, 85% of them present only once. The source material was peripheral blood. The receptors come from a human donor in a cohort sampled during active COVID-19.

This chain joins TRBV4-1 and TRBJ2-5; TRBD1 is a possible D gene (5 bases). The CDR3 consists of 13 residues. The V end lost 1 base, the J end lost 5 bases, and 8 bases lay between the germline ends. Germline values: CDR1 MGHRA, CDR2 YSYEKL. This CDR3 reads CASSQGGFETQYF. The CDR3 DNA sequence: TGCGCCAGCAGCCAAGGGGGCTTTGAGACCCAGTACTTC.

The chain recombines TRBV3-1 (or the pseudogene TRBV3-2) with TRBJ2-5; the match to TRBD2 covers 8 bases. The germline gives CDR1 LGHDT, CDR2 YNNKEL (reference sequence). The V and J ends lost 2 bases and 5 bases, in that order; junction bases with no gene match: 7. The CDR3 has 15 amino acids. The CDR3 coding sequence is TGTGCCAGCAGCCAATCGGGGGGGGCCTGGGAGACCCAGTACTTC. Amino acids: CASSQSGGAWETQYF.

The genes are TRBV11-2 and TRBJ2-7; 7 bases map to TRBD2. The CDR3 runs 16 residues. V lost 3 bases and J lost 4; bases outside the gene matches: 12. Germline V gene data show CDR1 as SGHAT and CDR2 as FQNNGV. In DNA, the CDR3 is TGTGCCAGCAGCTTGGCACTAGCGACTAGGGCGTACGAGCAGTACTTC. Translation gives CASSLALATRAYEQYF.

This chain links TRBV10-3 with TRBJ1-1; D uncertain. Germline V gene data show CDR1 as ENHRY and CDR2 as SYGVKD. Between the trimmed V and J ends, which lost 2 bases and 10 bases, there was a span of 20 bases. The CDR3 has 15 amino acids. For the CDR3, the DNA is TGTGCCATCAGTGAGGCCGAACTGATGGCTTCGGGAGCTTTCTTT. Its translation is CAISEAELMASGAFF.

The V and J genes are TRBV20-1 and TRBJ1-2, with TRBD1 as a possible D gene (5 bases). Germline V gene sequence: CDR1 DFQATT, CDR2 SNEGSKA (reference sequence). Trimming shortened V by 1 base and J by 6 bases, and 6 bases separated the two germline ends. This CDR3 region has 11 residues. The CDR3 nucleotides read TGCAGTGCTAGAGTACAGGATGGCTACACCTTC. It specifies CSARVQDGYTF.

The rearrangement links TRBV6-2 or TRBV6-3 to TRBJ1-5; D is perhaps TRBD1 (5 bases). The CDR3 is made up of 13 amino acids. Germline values: CDR1 MNHEY, CDR2 SVGEGT. The V gene lost 2 bases and the J gene lost 6 bases, with 8 bases spanning the gap. The DNA for the CDR3 is TGTGCCAGCAGTTACCCCGGGGGTCAGCCCCAGCATTTT. Translation gives CASSYPGGQPQHF.

J is TRBJ2-1 and V is TRBV3-1 (or the pseudogene TRBV3-2); 9 bases align to TRBD2. The CDR3 runs to 16 residues. Germline V gives CDR1 LGHDT, CDR2 YNNKEL (reference sequence). V was pared by 4 bases and J by 5 bases, with 9 bases of the junction left unmatched. CDR3 DNA sequence: TGTGCCAGCAGCCGCTTGACTAGCGGTTTAAACAATGAGCAGTTCTTC. Its translation is CASSRLTSGLNNEQFF.

The J gene is TRBJ2-5, the V gene TRBV6-2 or TRBV6-3; 9 nucleotides align to TRBD1. The trim removed 5 bases at V and 0 bases at J, leaving 4 bases unmatched. The germline gives CDR1 MNHEY, CDR2 SVGEGT. This CDR3 spans 15 amino acids. The CDR3 region is CASSDDRGYQETQYF. CDR3 DNA sequence: TGTGCCAGCAGTGACGACAGGGGGTACCAAGAGACCCAGTACTTC.

The gene calls are TRBV7-2 and TRBJ2-1, with no clear D. Germline values: CDR1 SGHTA, CDR2 FQGNSA. The CDR3 has 13 amino acids. The germline V and J ends were trimmed by 0 bases and 8 bases, with 8 bases remaining between them. Here the CDR3 DNA reads TGTGCCAGCAGCTTAGCGCCTAGAGATGAGCAGTTCTTC. Protein: CASSLAPRDEQFF.

The chain joins TRBV9 to TRBJ2-5, with D perhaps TRBD2 (6 bases). Per germline, CDR1 SGDLS and CDR2 YYNGEE. Trimming left V 0 bases short and J 5 bases short, with 14 bases between. The CDR3 has 15 residues. In DNA form, the CDR3 reads TGTGCCAGCAGCGTAGGGCATGCGGAGGGGGAGACCCAGTACTTC. Its translation is CASSVGHAEGETQYF. Combining the CDR3 with reference TRBV9 and TRBJ2-5 gives the whole variable domain DSGVTQTPKHLITATGQRVTLRCSPRSGDLSVYWYQQSLDQGLQFLIQYYNGEERAKGNILERFSAQQFPDLHSELNLSSLELGDSALYFCASSVGHAEGETQYFGPGTRLLVL.

V and J are TRBV7-9 and TRBJ1-1; no clear D gene. Looked up from germline, CDR1 is SEHNR and CDR2 is FQNEAQ (reference sequence). The CDR3 spans 19 residues. With 7 bases removed from V and 1 base from J, the gap between germline ends came to 28 bases. The CDR3 sequence is CASIQSLGEARIENTEAFF. CDR3 DNA: TGTGCCAGCATCCAGTCGCTGGGTGAGGCTAGAATCGAGAACACTGAAGCTTTCTTT.

This clone was counted between two and nine times. This chain uses TRBV11-2 with TRBJ2-1, with 9 bases identical to TRBD2. This CDR3 contains 17 residues. Germline V gives CDR1 SGHAT, CDR2 FQNNGV. With V trimmed by 5 bases and J by 3 bases, 11 bases remained unmatched. The DNA for the CDR3 is TGTGCCAGCAGCCTCGGACTAGCGACAACCTTCTACAATGAGCAGTTCTTC. This translates into CASSLGLATTFYNEQFF.

The chain employs TRBV9 and TRBJ1-1, with a tentative D call TRBD1 (5 bases). V was trimmed by 3 bases and J by 2 bases, leaving 14 bases between them. CDR3 length equals 15 residues. CDR1 SGDLS and CDR2 YYNGEE come from the germline V gene. The CDR3 region is CASSAMGRLNTEAFF. For the CDR3, the DNA is TGTGCCAGCAGCGCCATGGGGCGCCTTAACACTGAAGCTTTCTTT.

This clone was recorded many times. The chain has TRBV2 and TRBJ1-1; D uncertain. Germline V gene data show CDR1 as SNHLY and CDR2 as FYNNEI. With 1 base removed from V and 3 bases from J, the gap between germline ends came to 12 bases. The CDR3 extends over 15 amino acids. CDR3 in DNA: TGTGCCAGCAGTGAAGGGGCCCTCGATTACACTGAAGCTTTCTTT. It specifies CASSEGALDYTEAFF.

This chain uses TRBV30 with TRBJ1-2; D remains unclear. V shed 3 bases and J shed 8 bases, with 19 bases lying between them. Germline-derived CDR1 and CDR2 are GTSNPN and SVGIG (reference sequence). The CDR3 loop spans 14 amino acids. The CDR3 DNA sequence: TGTGCCTGGAGCGTCCTCGGGGTTGGGATAGGCTACACCTTC. Translated: CAWSVLGVGIGYTF.

This rearrangement joins TRBV19 to TRBJ1-5; TRBD1 aligns across 7 bases. Germline values: CDR1 LNHDA, CDR2 SQIVND (reference sequence). The CDR3 extends over 15 amino acids. With 6 bases clipped from V and 0 bases from J, the junction kept 5 bases outside the gene matches. CDR3 region: CASRLGQYSNQPQHF. CDR3 coding DNA: TGTGCCAGTAGACTGGGACAGTATAGCAATCAGCCCCAGCATTTT.

This chain connects TRBV24-1 to TRBJ2-1, with D tentatively TRBD2 (6 bases). V was cut by 4 bases and J by 4 bases, with 10 bases left in between. Germline CDR1 KGHDR, CDR2 SFDVKD. This CDR3 contains 14 residues. DNA of the CDR3: TGTGCCACCAGTGACCCGGGAGAATACAATGAGCAGTTCTTC. Translating gives CATSDPGEYNEQFF.

The chain has TRBV5-4 and TRBJ2-5, with D tentatively TRBD2 (6 bases). CDR1 is SGHNT and CDR2 is YYREEE in the germline V gene (reference sequence). V lost 3 bases, J lost 5 bases, and 14 bases lay in between. There are 14 residues in the CDR3. CDR3 in DNA: TGTGCCAGCAGCTCCTGGGTGGCGGGGGAGACCCAGTACTTC. Protein sequence: CASSSWVAGETQYF.

DNA of the CDR3: TGTGCCAGCAGTATCCTGACGGGACCAGGCGGGGGATTGTACAATGAGCAGTTCTTC. Its translation: CASSILTGPGGGLYNEQFF. The chain uses TRBV27 and TRBJ2-1; 7 nucleotides align to TRBD2. Per the germline V gene, CDR1 is MNHEY and CDR2 is SMNVEV (reference sequence). The CDR3 totals 19 residues. The V segment lost 5 bases and the J segment 4 bases; nucleotides outside the gene matches: 20.

This clone came up a few times. The J gene is TRBJ1-2, the V gene TRBV28, with a tentative D call TRBD1 (6 bases). The V and J ends lost 5 bases and 8 bases respectively, with 15 bases between them. CDR1 is MDHEN, CDR2 SYDVKM, per germline. The CDR3 length is 13 residues. The CDR3 nucleotides are TGTGCCAGCAGTCCCGGGACATACGGAGGCTACACCTTC. It translates to CASSPGTYGGYTF.

This clone was counted a single time. The chain combines TRBV7-6 with TRBJ2-2, with TRBD1 as a possible D gene (6 bases). CDR1 and CDR2 from the germline V gene are SGHVS and FNYEAQ. The CDR3 contains 16 residues. Trimming left V 2 bases short and J 0 bases short, with 10 bases between. CDR3 DNA sequence: TGTGCCAGCAGCTTAAGGCCAGGGGCGAACACCGGGGAGCTGTTTTTT. Encoded protein: CASSLRPGANTGELFF.

V and J are TRBV19 and TRBJ2-7; 11 bases align to TRBD2. After removal of 5 bases from V and 3 bases from J, the junction contained 3 bases not matched to a gene. Germline values: CDR1 LNHDA, CDR2 SQIVND (reference sequence). The CDR3 covers 14 residues. The CDR3 nucleotides are TGTGCCAGTAGTCCTCTAGCGGGGGGCTACGAGCAGTACTTC. Amino acids: CASSPLAGGYEQYF. The full variable domain, in which reference TRBV19 and TRBJ2-7 provide the parts outside the CDR3, is DGGITQSPKYLFRKEGQNVTLSCEQNLNHDAMYWYRQDPGQGLRLIYYSQIVNDFQKGDIAEGYSVSREKKESFPLTVTSAQKNPTAFYLCASSPLAGGYEQYFGPGTRLTVT.

DNA of the CDR3: TGTGCCAGTGGGCCAGGTTGGATTGACTATGGCTACACCTTC. It yields the protein CASGPGWIDYGYTF. V and J are TRBV28 and TRBJ1-2, with D uncertain. The CDR3 covers 14 residues. CDR1 is MDHEN and CDR2 is SYDVKM in the germline V gene. The V end was cut by 9 bases, the J end by 3 bases, with 17 bases between.

This rearrangement joins TRBV20-1 to TRBJ2-1, with TRBD1 matching 7 bases. Trimming took 6 bases from V and 4 from J; bases not matched to a gene: 9. Germline V lookup: CDR1 DFQATT, CDR2 SNEGSKA (reference sequence). The CDR3 loop spans 14 amino acids. Here the CDR3 DNA reads TGCAGTGCCAGTGTAGGACAGGCTTACAATGAGCAGTTCTTC. Its translation is CSASVGQAYNEQFF.

The chain's CDR3 is CSVDSSRNTIYF. The CDR3 bases are TGCAGCGTGGACAGTTCTAGAAACACCATATATTTT. This rearrangement joins TRBV29-1 to TRBJ1-3; TRBD1 is a possible D gene (6 bases). Germline CDR1 SQVTM, CDR2 ANQGSEA. The CDR3 totals 12 residues. Trimming cost V 6 bases and J 5 bases, with 11 bases left between them.

The chain has TRBV6-4 and TRBJ2-6; TRBD2 agrees at 7 bases. The CDR3 covers 18 residues. With V trimmed by 2 bases and J by 3 bases, 10 bases remained unmatched. From germline, CDR1 is MRHNA and CDR2 SNTAGT. Here the CDR3 DNA reads TGTGCCAGCAGTGACCCGACCCGGGGAGGGGTTGGGGCCAACGTCCTGACTTTC. Translation: CASSDPTRGGVGANVLTF.

The chain has TRBV28 and TRBJ2-1; TRBD1 matches 7 bases. Germline V gene data show CDR1 as MDHEN and CDR2 as SYDVKM. This CDR3 spans 11 amino acids. Losses at the gene ends were 8 bases for V and 15 bases for J; bases not matched to a gene: 10. The CDR3 here is CASAQGDAVFF. The CDR3 DNA sequence: TGTGCCAGCGCTCAGGGGGATGCGGTGTTCTTC.

The chain joins TRBV2 to TRBJ2-3; perhaps TRBD2 as D (6 bases). This CDR3 contains 20 residues. Germline CDR1 and CDR2: SNHLY and FYNNEI. Deletions cut 0 bases from V and 2 bases from J, with 24 bases between. The CDR3 loop is CASSEAHPPGTLTYTDTQYF. The CDR3 DNA sequence: TGTGCCAGCAGTGAAGCCCACCCCCCCGGGACTCTCACTTACACAGATACGCAGTATTTT.